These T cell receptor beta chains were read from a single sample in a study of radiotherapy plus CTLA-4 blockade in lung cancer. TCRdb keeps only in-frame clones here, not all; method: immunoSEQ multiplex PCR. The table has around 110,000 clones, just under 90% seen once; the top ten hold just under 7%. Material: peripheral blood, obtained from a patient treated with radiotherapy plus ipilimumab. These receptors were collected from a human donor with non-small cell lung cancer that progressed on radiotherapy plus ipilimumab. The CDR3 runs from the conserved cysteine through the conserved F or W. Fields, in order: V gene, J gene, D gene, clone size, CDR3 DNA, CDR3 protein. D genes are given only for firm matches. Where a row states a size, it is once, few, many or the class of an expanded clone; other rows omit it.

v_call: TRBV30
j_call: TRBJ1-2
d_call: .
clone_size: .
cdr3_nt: TGTGCCTGGAGTGTAAACCTAAACTATGGCTACACCTTC
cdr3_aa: CAWSVNLNYGYTF

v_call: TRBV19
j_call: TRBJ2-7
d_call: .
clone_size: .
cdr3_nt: TGTGCCAGTTCCATAGGGACATTATACGAGCAGTACTTC
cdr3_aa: CASSIGTLYEQYF

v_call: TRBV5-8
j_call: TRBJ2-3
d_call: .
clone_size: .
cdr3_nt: TGTGCCAGCAGCCGCACAGATACGCAGTATTTT
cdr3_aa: CASSRTDTQYF

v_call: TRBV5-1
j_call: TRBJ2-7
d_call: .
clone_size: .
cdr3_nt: TGCGCCAGCGGACGGACACCAGGGGGGGACACCTACGAGCAGTACTTC
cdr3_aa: CASGRTPGGDTYEQYF

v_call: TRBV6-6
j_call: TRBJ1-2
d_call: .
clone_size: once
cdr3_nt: TGTGCCAGCAGACCAGACTCCTCGGGGGGCTACACCTTC
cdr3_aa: CASRPDSSGGYTF

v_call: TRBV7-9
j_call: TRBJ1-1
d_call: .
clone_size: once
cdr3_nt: TGTGCCAGCAGCTTAGAAGCCCCGGAAGCTTTCTTT
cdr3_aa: CASSLEAPEAFF

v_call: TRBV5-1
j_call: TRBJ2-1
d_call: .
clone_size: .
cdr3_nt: TGCGCCAGCAGCTTGGAAGGGGGGCCTTCCTACAATGAGCAGTTCTTC
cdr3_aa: CASSLEGGPSYNEQFF

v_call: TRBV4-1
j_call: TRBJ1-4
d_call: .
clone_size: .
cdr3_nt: TGCGCCAGCAGCCAATGGGGAACTAATGAAAAACTGTTTTTT
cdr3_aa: CASSQWGTNEKLFF

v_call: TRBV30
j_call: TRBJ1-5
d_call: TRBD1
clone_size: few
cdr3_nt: TGTGCCTGGTCAGGGGGGGGGCTCGGGAATCAGCCCCAGCATTTT
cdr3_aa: CAWSGGGLGNQPQHF

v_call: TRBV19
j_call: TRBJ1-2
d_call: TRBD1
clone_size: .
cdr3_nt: TGTGCCAGTAGTAAAACTGGGACAGGGGGGTACTATGGCTACACCTTC
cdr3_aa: CASSKTGTGGYYGYTF

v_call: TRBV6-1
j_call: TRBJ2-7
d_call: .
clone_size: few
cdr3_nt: TGTGCCAGCAGTGAAAGGGGACAGACGGGGGACGAGCAGTACTTC
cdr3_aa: CASSERGQTGDEQYF

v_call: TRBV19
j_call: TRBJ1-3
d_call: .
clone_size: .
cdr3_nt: TGTGCCAGTAGTAAGGCAGGCATTGACGGAAACACCATATATTTT
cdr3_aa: CASSKAGIDGNTIYF

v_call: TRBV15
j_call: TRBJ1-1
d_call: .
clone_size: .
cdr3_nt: TGTGCCACCAGCAGAGATGCCTTGGCGGGGGAAGAAGCTTTCTTT
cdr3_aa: CATSRDALAGEEAFF

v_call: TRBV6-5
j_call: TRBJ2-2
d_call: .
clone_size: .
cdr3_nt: TGTGCCAGCAGAGTGACCGGAGGGACCGGGGAGCTGTTTTTT
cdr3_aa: CASRVTGGTGELFF

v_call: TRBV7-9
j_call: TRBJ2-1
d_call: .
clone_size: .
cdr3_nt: TGTGCCAGCAGCTTAGTTGGGGGTGTCGGCAATGAGCAGTTCTTC
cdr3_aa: CASSLVGGVGNEQFF

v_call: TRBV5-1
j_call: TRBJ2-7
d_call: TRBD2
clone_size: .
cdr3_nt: TGCGCCAGCAGCGGGAGGACTAGCGGGAGTTCCTACGAGCAGTACTTC
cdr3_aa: CASSGRTSGSSYEQYF

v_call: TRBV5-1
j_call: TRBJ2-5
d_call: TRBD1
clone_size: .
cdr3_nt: TGCGCCAGCAGGGATGGGCAGGGGGACCAAGAGACCCAGTACTTC
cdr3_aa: CASRDGQGDQETQYF

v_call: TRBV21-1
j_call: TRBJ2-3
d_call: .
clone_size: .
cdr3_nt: TGTGCCAGCAGCAAACCCCAGAGCCCCGATACGCAGTATTTT
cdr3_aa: CASSKPQSPDTQYF

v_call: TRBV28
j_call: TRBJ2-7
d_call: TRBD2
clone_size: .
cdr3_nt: TGTGCCAGTAATAGCGGGAGAAGGAACGAGCAGTACTTC
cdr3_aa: CASNSGRRNEQYF

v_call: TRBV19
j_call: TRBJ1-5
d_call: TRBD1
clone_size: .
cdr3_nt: TGTGCCAGTAGTATAGTTGGGACAGGGGAACAGCCCCAGCATTTT
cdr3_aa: CASSIVGTGEQPQHF

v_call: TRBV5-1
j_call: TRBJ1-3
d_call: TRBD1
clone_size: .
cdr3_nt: TGCGCCAGCACCCCGGACAGGGGTGGAAACACCATATATTTT
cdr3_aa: CASTPDRGGNTIYF

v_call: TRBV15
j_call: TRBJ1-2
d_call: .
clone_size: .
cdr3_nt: TGTGCCACCAGCAGAGGGGGTGGGGGCTACACCTTC
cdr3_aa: CATSRGGGGYTF

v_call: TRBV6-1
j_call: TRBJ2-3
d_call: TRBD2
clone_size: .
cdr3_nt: TGTGCCTCCCAGGGGCTAGCGGGGTACACAGATACGCAGTATTTT
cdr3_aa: CASQGLAGYTDTQYF

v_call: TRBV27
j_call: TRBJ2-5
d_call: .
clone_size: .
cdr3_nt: TGTGCCAGCAAACCCCGGGGTTACCAAGAGACCCAGTACTTC
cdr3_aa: CASKPRGYQETQYF

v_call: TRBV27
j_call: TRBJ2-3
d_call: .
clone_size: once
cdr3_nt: TGTGCCAGCAGTTCCCACAGAGATACGCAGTATTTT
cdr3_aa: CASSSHRDTQYF

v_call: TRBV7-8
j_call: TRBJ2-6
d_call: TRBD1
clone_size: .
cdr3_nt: TGTGCCAGCAGCTTAGACCCCCGGGACAGAATCTCTGGGGCCAACGTCCTGACTTTC
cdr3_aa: CASSLDPRDRISGANVLTF

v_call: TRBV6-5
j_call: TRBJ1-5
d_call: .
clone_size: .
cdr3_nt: TGTGCCAGCAGCACAAACCGGGGGGGGAATCAGCCCCAGCATTTT
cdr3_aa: CASSTNRGGNQPQHF

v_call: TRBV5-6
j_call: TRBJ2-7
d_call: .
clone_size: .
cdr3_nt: TGTGCCAGCAGCTTGGATACAGAGGCCTACGAGCAGTACTTC
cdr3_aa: CASSLDTEAYEQYF

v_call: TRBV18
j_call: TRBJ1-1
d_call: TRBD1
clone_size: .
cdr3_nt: TGTGCCAGCTCGCCCTACCGGGACAGCGAAGCTTTCTTT
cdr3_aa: CASSPYRDSEAFF